The rows below give T cell receptor beta chains drawn from one sample of a study of blood T cell repertoires in COVID-19. Using immunoSEQ multiplex PCR, the repertoire was profiled, and TCRdb retains in-frame clones only, with some absent. Among 90,000 to 95,000 clones, 85% to 90% were seen once, and the ten largest hold roughly 7.4%. Material for sequencing was peripheral blood. The receptors stem from a woman between 65 and 79 years old with acute or convalescent COVID-19. Each CDR3 is given with its conserved first and last residue. A D gene is named only where the DNA matches it firmly. Some rows mark clone size as missing; the rest say once, few, many or name a class of expanded clone.

TRBJ1-1 NA TRBV2 NA TGTGCCAGCAGTGAATACCAGGAGAACACTGAAGCTTTCTTT CASSEYQENTEAFF
TRBJ2-1 TRBD2 TRBV19 NA TGTGCCAGTAGTATGGGAGTAGCGGGGTACAATGAGCAGTTCTTC CASSMGVAGYNEQFF
TRBJ1-2 TRBD1 TRBV11-2 NA TGTGCCAGCAGCTTAACAGGGGGGTCCTATGGCTACACCTTC CASSLTGGSYGYTF
TRBJ2-1 NA TRBV28 NA TGTGCCAGCAGTTTCCCCCTTCAAGCTAGCAGAAGCTCCTACAATGAGCAGTTCTTC CASSFPLQASRSSYNEQFF
TRBJ2-6 NA TRBV19 NA TGTGCCAGTAGTAACCCCAGGGGGGCTGGGGCCAACGTCCTGACTTTC CASSNPRGAGANVLTF
TRBJ1-5 NA TRBV5-8 NA TGTGCCAGCAGCCGAAACAGGGTCAATCAGCCCCAGCATTTT CASSRNRVNQPQHF
TRBJ1-1 TRBD1 TRBV18 NA TGTGCCAGCTCCCATCGGACAGGGGGTGAAGCTTTCTTT CASSHRTGGEAFF
TRBJ2-1 TRBD1 TRBV12-3/TRBV12-4 NA TGTGCCAGCAGTAGGGGGACAGGGGAGCAGTTCTTC CASSRGTGEQFF
TRBJ2-5 TRBD2 TRBV2 NA TGTGCCAGGAGCCTAGCGGGAGTCAAAGAGACCCAGTACTTC CARSLAGVKETQYF
TRBJ1-1 NA TRBV19 NA TGTGCCAGTAGTATAAACAGCCCTGAAGCTTTCTTT CASSINSPEAFF
TRBJ2-1 TRBD2 TRBV3-1/TRBV3-2 NA TGTGCCAGTATCCGAAGTGGAAGCGGGGGCTACAATGAGCAGTTCTTC CASIRSGSGGYNEQFF
TRBJ1-5 NA TRBV6-1 NA TGTGCCAGCAGTGAAGCGTATGGGGGCGGAAGCAATCAGCCCCAGCATTTT CASSEAYGGGSNQPQHF
TRBJ1-2 NA TRBV20-1 NA TGCAGTGCTAGTATCGGGAGCGGCTATGGCTACACCTTC CSASIGSGYGYTF
TRBJ2-7 NA TRBV12-3/TRBV12-4 NA TGTGCCAGCAGGGAAAGGGGGGAGCAGTACTTC CASRERGEQYF
TRBJ2-2 TRBD2 TRBV19 NA TGTGCCAGTAGTTACAGTCTAGCGGGGGATTACACCGGGGAGCTGTTTTTT CASSYSLAGDYTGELFF
TRBJ1-2 TRBD1 TRBV2 NA TGTGCCAGCGGGAGAGAACAGGGGATCTGGTCCTTC CASGREQGIWSF
TRBJ1-5 TRBD1 TRBV19 once TGTGCCAGTAGTATGTCAGGGGGCTGGAATCAGCCCCAGCATTTT CASSMSGGWNQPQHF
TRBJ2-3 NA TRBV12-3/TRBV12-4 NA TGTGCCAGCAGGTTGCCGGCAGATACGCAGTATTTT CASRLPADTQYF
TRBJ1-2 TRBD1 TRBV6-1 few TGTGCCAGCAGTGAAGCCCCGGGACAGGGGGCTTCCGTTGAAGGCTACACCTTC CASSEAPGQGASVEGYTF
TRBJ2-3 NA TRBV5-4 NA TGTGCCAGCAGCAGTGGGGGCGGGTTCACAGATACGCAGTATTTT CASSSGGGFTDTQYF
TRBJ2-3 NA TRBV20-1 NA TGCAGTGCTAGTAGAGGGGGGGCGGGCACAGATACGCAGTATTTT CSASRGGAGTDTQYF
TRBJ2-2 NA TRBV5-1 NA TGCGCCAGCAGCTTGCGGGACACCGGGGAGCTGTTTTTT CASSLRDTGELFF
TRBJ2-5 TRBD2 TRBV5-1 NA TGCGCCAGCAGCCCAAGGACTAGCGGGAGCGGGGGAGAGACCCAGTACTTC CASSPRTSGSGGETQYF
TRBJ1-6 NA TRBV19 NA TGTGCCAGTACGCCAGGAAAGATTTATTCACCCCTCCACTTT CASTPGKIYSPLHF
TRBJ1-2 TRBD1 TRBV30 NA TGTGCCTGGAGTGTCCTCCTGTGGCAGGGGGTTTACTATGGCTACACCTTC CAWSVLLWQGVYYGYTF
TRBJ1-2 TRBD1 TRBV27 NA TGTGCCAGCAGTTCCACCCCCGGACAGGGAGGCTATGGCTACACCTTC CASSSTPGQGGYGYTF
TRBJ2-7 NA TRBV24-1 once TGTGCCACCAGTGACTCGGACAGCTACGAGCAGTACTTC CATSDSDSYEQYF
TRBJ2-7 TRBD1 TRBV11-2 NA TGTGCCAGCACCCCACGCCGGGACAGGGTTACCTACGAGCAGTACTTC CASTPRRDRVTYEQYF
TRBJ2-5 TRBD1 TRBV3-1/TRBV3-2 once TGTGCCAGCAGCCAACAGGGGGCGGGGGAGACCCAGTACTTC CASSQQGAGETQYF
TRBJ2-7 TRBD2 TRBV3-1/TRBV3-2 NA TGTGCCAGCAGTCCCTTGGGGGAGGGCCCCAACGAGCAGTACTTC CASSPLGEGPNEQYF
TRBJ1-6 TRBD1 TRBV28 NA TGTGCCAGCAGTTCGGGACAGGCACTTAATTCACCCCTCCACTTT CASSSGQALNSPLHF
TRBJ1-2 NA TRBV30 NA TGTGCCTGGAGTGTACTCGGAGGGAGGAGGGGCTACACCTTC CAWSVLGGRRGYTF